This entry lists 8 T cell receptor beta chains sequenced from one sample in a study of blood T cell repertoires in COVID-19. Here immunoSEQ multiplex PCR was the method, and the copy in TCRdb shows in-frame clones only, minus some. The sample includes about 84,000 clones, about 68% of them seen just once. The specimen sequenced was peripheral blood. These TCRs come from a man in his fifties with active or convalescent COVID-19.

V gene TRBV7-2 combines with J gene TRBJ2-7; 9 bases match TRBD1. CDR1 is SGHTA, CDR2 FQGNSA, per germline. The junction had 7 bases not matched to a gene; V was cut back by 5 bases and J by 5 bases. CDR3 size: 14 residues. The CDR3: CASSPDRGKNEQYF. DNA for the CDR3: TGTGCCAGCAGCCCTGACAGGGGGAAGAACGAGCAGTACTTC.

The rearrangement uses TRBV7-3 and TRBJ1-1; D not certain. The CDR3 has 13 amino acids. CDR1 is SGHTA and CDR2 is FQGTGA in the germline V gene. The V end was cut by 1 base, the J end by 3 bases, with 6 bases between. The DNA of the CDR3 is TGTGCCAGCAGCTTAATGGGCGACACTGAAGCTTTCTTT. This encodes CASSLMGDTEAFF.

J is TRBJ1-3 and V is TRBV10-3; TRBD1 might be the D (6 bases). The CDR3 runs to 14 residues. Germline lookup yields CDR1 ENHRY and CDR2 SYGVKD. V gave up 11 bases and J gave up 0 bases, with 14 bases separating them. The CDR3 DNA sequence: TGTGCCGCCCGACAGGCCCACTCTGGAAACACCATATATTTT. Translation: CAARQAHSGNTIYF.

This clone was detected a few times. The DNA for the CDR3 is TGTGCCAGCTCCCAGGACAGGGTCCACAATTCACCCCTCCACTTT. Translation: CASSQDRVHNSPLHF. This chain joins TRBV18 and TRBJ1-6, with 8 bases aligning to TRBD1. V lost 6 bases to trimming and J lost 7 bases; unmatched junction nucleotides: 8. Germline V CDR1 and CDR2: KGHSH, LQKENI. The CDR3 runs 15 residues.

The V call is TRBV7-9, the J call TRBJ2-5; 8 nucleotides line up with TRBD2. J was trimmed by 5 bases and V by 5 bases; bases with no gene match: 7. In germline, CDR1 is SEHNR, CDR2 FQNEAQ (reference sequence). The CDR3 contains 14 residues. In nucleotides, the CDR3 is TGTGCCAGCAGCATGCGGGGGGCGGAGGAGACCCAGTACTTC. Its protein product is CASSMRGAEETQYF. Together with reference TRBV7-9 and TRBJ2-5, the CDR3 gives the full variable domain: DTGVSQNPRHKITKRGQNVTFRCDPISEHNRLYWYRQTLGQGPEFLTYFQNEAQLEKSRLLSDRFSAERPKGSFSTLEIQRTEQGDSAMYLCASSMRGAEETQYFGPGTRLLVL.

This clone has just a few counts. The gene calls are TRBV10-3 and TRBJ1-1, with TRBD1 matching over 9 bases. Trimming at V came to 2 bases and at J to 10 bases, leaving 23 bases not matched to a gene. The V gene's germline CDR1 is ENHRY and CDR2 SYGVKD. The CDR3 extends over 19 amino acids. The CDR3 protein is CAISERTRAGTGSFWGAFF. CDR3 nucleotides: TGTGCCATCAGTGAGCGGACTCGAGCCGGGACAGGGTCTTTCTGGGGAGCTTTCTTT.

Only a few counts were recorded for this clone. CDR3 DNA: TGTGCCAGCAGCCCAACAGGGCGGTACGAGCAGTACTTC. It translates to CASSPTGRYEQYF. V is TRBV12-3 or TRBV12-4 and J is TRBJ2-7, with D tentatively TRBD1 (6 bases). The CDR3 consists of 13 residues. The V gene lost 6 bases and the J gene lost 4 bases, with 13 bases spanning the gap.

This rearrangement joins TRBV29-1 to TRBJ2-2; no definite D call. Germline V gene data show CDR1 as SQVTM and CDR2 as ANQGSEA. Trimming shortened V by 4 bases and J by 3 bases, and 3 bases separated the two germline ends. This CDR3 comprises 11 residues. CDR3 nucleotides: TGCAGCGTTGTAGACACCGGGGAGCTGTTTTTT. As protein: CSVVDTGELFF.